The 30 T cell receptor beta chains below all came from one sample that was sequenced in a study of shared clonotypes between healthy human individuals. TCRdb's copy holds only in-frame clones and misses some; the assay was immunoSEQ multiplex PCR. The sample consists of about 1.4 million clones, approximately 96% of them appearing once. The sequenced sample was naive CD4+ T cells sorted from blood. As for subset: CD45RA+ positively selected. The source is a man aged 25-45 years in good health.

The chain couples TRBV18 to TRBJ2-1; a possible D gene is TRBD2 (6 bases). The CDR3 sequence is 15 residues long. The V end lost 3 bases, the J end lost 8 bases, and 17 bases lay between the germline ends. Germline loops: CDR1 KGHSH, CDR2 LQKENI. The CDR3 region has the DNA TGTGCCAGCTCACCGCCGGCTAGCGCGAGGGATGAGCAGTTCTTC. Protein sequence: CASSPPASARDEQFF.

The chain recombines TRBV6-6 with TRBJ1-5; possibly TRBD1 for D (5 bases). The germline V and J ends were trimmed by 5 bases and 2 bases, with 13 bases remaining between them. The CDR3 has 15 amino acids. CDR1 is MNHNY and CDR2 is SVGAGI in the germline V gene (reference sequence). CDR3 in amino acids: CASSRTLGGNQPQHF. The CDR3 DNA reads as TGTGCCAGCAGTCGGACATTGGGGGGCAATCAGCCCCAGCATTTT.

CDR3 amino acids: CASSPDLSGVYEQYF. In nucleotides, the CDR3 is TGTGCCAGCAGTCCTGACCTCTCAGGAGTTTACGAGCAGTACTTC. V is TRBV6-6 and J is TRBJ2-7; D is unresolved. V was shortened by 5 bases and J by 4 bases, with 18 bases between the two germline ends. The germline V gene has CDR1 MNHNY and CDR2 SVGAGI (reference sequence). The CDR3 extends over 15 amino acids.

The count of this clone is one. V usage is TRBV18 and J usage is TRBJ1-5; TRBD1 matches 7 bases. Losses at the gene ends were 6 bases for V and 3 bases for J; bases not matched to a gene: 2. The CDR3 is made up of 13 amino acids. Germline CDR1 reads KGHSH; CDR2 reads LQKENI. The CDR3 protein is CASSTGANQPQHF. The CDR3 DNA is TGTGCCAGCTCCACAGGGGCCAATCAGCCCCAGCATTTT. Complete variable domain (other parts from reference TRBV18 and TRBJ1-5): NAGVMQNPRHLVRRRGQEARLRCSPMKGHSHVYWYRQLPEEGLKFMVYLQKENIIDESGMPKERFSAEFPKEGPSILRIQQVVRGDSAAYFCASSTGANQPQHFGDGTRLSIL.

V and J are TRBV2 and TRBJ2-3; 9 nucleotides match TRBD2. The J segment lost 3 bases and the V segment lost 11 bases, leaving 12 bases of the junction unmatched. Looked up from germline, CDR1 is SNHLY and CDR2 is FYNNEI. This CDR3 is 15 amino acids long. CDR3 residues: CAHSRLREGTDTQYF. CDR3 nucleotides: TGTGCCCACAGCCGGCTGCGGGAGGGGACAGATACGCAGTATTTT.

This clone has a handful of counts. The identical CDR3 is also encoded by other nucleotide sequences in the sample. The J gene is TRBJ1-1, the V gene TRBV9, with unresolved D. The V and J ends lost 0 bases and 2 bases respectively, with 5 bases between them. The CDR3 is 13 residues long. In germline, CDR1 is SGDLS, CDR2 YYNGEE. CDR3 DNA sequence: TGTGCCAGCAGCGTAGCAGCTAACACTGAAGCTTTCTTT. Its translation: CASSVAANTEAFF.

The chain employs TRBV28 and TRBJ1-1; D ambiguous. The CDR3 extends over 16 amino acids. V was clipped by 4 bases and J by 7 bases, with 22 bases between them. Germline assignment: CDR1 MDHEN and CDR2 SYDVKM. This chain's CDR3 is CASSSGVRGRTSEAFF. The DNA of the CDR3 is TGTGCCAGCAGTTCCGGCGTGCGCGGGAGAACAAGTGAAGCTTTCTTT.

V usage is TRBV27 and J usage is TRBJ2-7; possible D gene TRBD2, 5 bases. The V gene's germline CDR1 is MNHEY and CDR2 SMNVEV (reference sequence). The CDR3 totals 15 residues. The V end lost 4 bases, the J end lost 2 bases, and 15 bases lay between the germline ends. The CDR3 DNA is TGTGCCAGCAGTTCTTTAAGGGAGCGGCCCTACGAGCAGTACTTC. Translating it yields CASSSLRERPYEQYF.

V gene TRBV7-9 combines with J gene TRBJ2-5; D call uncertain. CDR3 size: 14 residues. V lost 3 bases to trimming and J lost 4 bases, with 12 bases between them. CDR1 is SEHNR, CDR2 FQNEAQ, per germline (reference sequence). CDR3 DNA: TGTGCCAGCAGCTTCGAGATAAAACGAGAGACCCAGTACTTC. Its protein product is CASSFEIKRETQYF.

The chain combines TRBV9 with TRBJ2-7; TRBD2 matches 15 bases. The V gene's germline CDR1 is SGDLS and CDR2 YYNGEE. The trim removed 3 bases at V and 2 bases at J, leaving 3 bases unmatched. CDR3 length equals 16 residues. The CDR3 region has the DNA TGTGCCAGCAGCGAGGGACTAGCGGGAGGAGCCTACGAGCAGTACTTC. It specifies CASSEGLAGGAYEQYF.

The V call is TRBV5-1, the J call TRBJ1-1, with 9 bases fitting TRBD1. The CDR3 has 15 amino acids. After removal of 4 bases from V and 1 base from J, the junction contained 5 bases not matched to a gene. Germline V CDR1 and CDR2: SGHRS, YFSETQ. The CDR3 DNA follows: TGCGCCAGCAGCATAACACAGGGGGCGAACACTGAAGCTTTCTTT. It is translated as CASSITQGANTEAFF.

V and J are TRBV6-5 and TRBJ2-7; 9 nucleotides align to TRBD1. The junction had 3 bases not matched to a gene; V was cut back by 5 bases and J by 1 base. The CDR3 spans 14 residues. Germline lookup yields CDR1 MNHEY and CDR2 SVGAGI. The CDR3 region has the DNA TGTGCCAGCAGTCGGACAGGGGCGTCCTACGAGCAGTACTTC. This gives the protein CASSRTGASYEQYF.

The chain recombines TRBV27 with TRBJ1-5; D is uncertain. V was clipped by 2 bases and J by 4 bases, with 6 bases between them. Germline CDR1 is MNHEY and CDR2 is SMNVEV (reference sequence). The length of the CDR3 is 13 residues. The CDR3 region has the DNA TGTGCCAGCAGTTTAGTACGAAATCAGCCCCAGCATTTT. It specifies CASSLVRNQPQHF.

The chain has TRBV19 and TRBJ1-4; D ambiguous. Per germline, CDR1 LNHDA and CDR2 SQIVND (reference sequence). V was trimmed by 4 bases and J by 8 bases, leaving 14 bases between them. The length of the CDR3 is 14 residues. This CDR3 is CASSTIRPEEKLFF. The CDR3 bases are TGTGCCAGTAGTACTATCCGCCCCGAAGAAAAACTGTTTTTT.

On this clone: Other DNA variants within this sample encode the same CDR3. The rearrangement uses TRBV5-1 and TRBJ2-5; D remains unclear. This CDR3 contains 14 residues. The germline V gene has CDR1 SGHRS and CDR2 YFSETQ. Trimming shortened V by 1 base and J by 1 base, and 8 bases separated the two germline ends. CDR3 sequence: CASSLSPGQETQYF. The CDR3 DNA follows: TGCGCCAGCAGCTTGTCCCCGGGCCAAGAGACCCAGTACTTC.

The CDR3 is CASSSADWGEQFF. For the CDR3, the DNA is TGTGCCAGCAGCTCCGCGGACTGGGGTGAGCAGTTCTTC. The V call is TRBV11-2, the J call TRBJ2-1; D is perhaps TRBD2 (5 bases). V was cut by 4 bases and J by 9 bases, with 13 bases left in between. The CDR3 sequence is 13 residues long. Germline V lookup: CDR1 SGHAT, CDR2 FQNNGV.

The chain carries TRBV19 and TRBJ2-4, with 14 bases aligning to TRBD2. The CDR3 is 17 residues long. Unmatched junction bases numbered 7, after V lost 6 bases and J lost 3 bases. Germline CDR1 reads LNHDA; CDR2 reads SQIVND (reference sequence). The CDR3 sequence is CASSGLAGGTGKNIQYF. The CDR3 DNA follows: TGTGCCAGTAGCGGACTAGCGGGAGGTACAGGCAAAAACATTCAGTACTTC.

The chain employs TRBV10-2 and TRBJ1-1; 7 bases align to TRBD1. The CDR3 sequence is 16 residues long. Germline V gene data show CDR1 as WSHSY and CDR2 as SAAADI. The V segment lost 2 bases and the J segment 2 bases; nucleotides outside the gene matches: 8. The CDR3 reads CASSERFGTANTEAFF. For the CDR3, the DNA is TGCGCCAGCAGTGAGAGATTCGGGACAGCCAACACTGAAGCTTTCTTT.

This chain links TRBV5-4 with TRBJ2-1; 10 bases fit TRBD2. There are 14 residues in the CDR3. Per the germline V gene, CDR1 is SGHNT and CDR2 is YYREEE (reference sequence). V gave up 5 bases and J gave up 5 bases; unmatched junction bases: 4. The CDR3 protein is CASRSTSGDNEQFF. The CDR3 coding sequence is TGTGCCAGCAGATCAACTAGCGGGGACAATGAGCAGTTCTTC.

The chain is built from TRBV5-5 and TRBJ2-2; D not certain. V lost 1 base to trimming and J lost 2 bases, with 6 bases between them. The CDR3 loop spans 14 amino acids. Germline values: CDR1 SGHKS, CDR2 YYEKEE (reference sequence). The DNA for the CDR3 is TGTGCCAGCAGCTTGACGTCCAACACCGGGGAGCTGTTTTTT. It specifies CASSLTSNTGELFF.

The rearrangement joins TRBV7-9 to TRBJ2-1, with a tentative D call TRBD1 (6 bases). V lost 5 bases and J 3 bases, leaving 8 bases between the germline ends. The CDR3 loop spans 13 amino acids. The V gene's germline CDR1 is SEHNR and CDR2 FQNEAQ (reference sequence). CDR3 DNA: TGTGCCAGCAGCCAGGACAGCTACAATGAGCAGTTCTTC. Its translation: CASSQDSYNEQFF.

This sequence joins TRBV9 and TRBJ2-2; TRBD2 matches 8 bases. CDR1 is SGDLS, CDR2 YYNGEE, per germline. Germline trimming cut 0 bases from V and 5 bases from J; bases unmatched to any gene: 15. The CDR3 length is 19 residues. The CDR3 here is CASSVDTIAGWGFTGELFF. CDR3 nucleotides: TGTGCCAGCAGCGTAGATACTATAGCGGGATGGGGATTTACCGGGGAGCTGTTTTTT. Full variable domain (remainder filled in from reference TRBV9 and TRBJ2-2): DSGVTQTPKHLITATGQRVTLRCSPRSGDLSVYWYQQSLDQGLQFLIQYYNGEERAKGNILERFSAQQFPDLHSELNLSSLELGDSALYFCASSVDTIAGWGFTGELFFGEGSRLTVL.

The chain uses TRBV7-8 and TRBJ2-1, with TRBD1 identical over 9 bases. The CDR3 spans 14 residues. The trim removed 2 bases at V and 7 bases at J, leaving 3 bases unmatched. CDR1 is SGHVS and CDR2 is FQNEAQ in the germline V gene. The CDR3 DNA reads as TGTGCCAGCAGCTTATCGGACAGGGGAAATGAGCAGTTCTTC. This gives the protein CASSLSDRGNEQFF.

The CDR3 nucleotides are TGCAGCGCTCTTTCCCGGGACAGGGAATACGAGCAGTACTTC. Translation: CSALSRDREYEQYF. This chain links TRBV29-1 with TRBJ2-7, with 9 bases matching TRBD1. Trimming removed 7 bases from V and 4 bases from J; junction bases left unmatched: 11. The V gene's germline CDR1 is SQVTM and CDR2 ANQGSEA. The CDR3 has 14 amino acids.

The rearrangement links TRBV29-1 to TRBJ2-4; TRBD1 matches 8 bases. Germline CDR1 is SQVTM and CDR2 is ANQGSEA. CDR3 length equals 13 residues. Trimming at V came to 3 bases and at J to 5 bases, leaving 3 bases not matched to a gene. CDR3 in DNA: TGCAGCGTTGATGGACAGGGTCAAAACATTCAGTACTTC. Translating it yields CSVDGQGQNIQYF.

CDR3 coding DNA: TGCGCCAGCAGCCGCTACCGGGACAGGGCCTACGAGCAGTACTTC. It codes for CASSRYRDRAYEQYF. V and J are TRBV4-1 and TRBJ2-7; TRBD1 aligns across 9 bases. V was clipped by 4 bases and J by 2 bases; unmatched bases: 6. This CDR3 region has 15 residues. Per germline, CDR1 MGHRA and CDR2 YSYEKL.

Written as DNA, the CDR3 is TGTGCCACCAGCAGAAAAGGGACAGCCGAGCCTGAAGCTTTCTTT. Translating gives CATSRKGTAEPEAFF. The V call is TRBV15, the J call TRBJ1-1; 7 bases are shared with TRBD1. The CDR3 length is 15 residues. Germline-derived CDR1 and CDR2 are LNHNV and YYDKDF (reference sequence). J was trimmed by 6 bases and V by 2 bases; bases with no gene match: 9.

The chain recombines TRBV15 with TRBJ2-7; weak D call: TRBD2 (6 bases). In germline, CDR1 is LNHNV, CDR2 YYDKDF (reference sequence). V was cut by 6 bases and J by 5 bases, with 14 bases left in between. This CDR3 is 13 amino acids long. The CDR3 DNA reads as TGTGCCACCAGGTCGGCGGGGTATAACGAGCAGTACTTC. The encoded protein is CATRSAGYNEQYF.

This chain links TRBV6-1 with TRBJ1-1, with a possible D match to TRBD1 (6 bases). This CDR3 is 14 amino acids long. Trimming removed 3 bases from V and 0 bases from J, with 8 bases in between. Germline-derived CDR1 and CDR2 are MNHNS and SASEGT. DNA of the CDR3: TGTGCCAGCAGTGACCAGGGGATGAACACTGAAGCTTTCTTT. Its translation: CASSDQGMNTEAFF.

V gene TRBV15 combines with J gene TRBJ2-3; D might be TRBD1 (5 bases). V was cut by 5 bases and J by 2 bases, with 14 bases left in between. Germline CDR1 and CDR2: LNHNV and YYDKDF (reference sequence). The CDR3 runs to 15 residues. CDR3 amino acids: CATSQGLRPTDTQYF. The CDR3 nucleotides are TGTGCCACCAGCCAGGGCTTGAGGCCCACAGATACGCAGTATTTT. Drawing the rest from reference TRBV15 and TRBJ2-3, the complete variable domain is DAMVIQNPRYQVTQFGKPVTLSCSQTLNHNVMYWYQQKSSQAPKLLFHYYDKDFNNEADTPDNFQSRRPNTSFCFLDIRSPGLGDTAMYLCATSQGLRPTDTQYFGPGTRLTVL.